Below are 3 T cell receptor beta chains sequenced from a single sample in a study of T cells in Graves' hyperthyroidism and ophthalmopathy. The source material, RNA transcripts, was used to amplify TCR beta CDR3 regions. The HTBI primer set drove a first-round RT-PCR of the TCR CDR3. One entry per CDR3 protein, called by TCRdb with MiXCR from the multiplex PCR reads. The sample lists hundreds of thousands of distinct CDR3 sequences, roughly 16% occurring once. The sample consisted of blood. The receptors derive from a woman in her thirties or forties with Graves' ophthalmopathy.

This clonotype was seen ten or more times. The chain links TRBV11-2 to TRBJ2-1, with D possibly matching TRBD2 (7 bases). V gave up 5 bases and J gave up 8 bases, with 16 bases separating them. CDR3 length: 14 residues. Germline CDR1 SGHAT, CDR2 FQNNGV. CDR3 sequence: CASSQGGARDEQFF. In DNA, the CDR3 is TGTGCCAGCAGCCAAGGGGGGGCCAGGGATGAGCAGTTCTTC.

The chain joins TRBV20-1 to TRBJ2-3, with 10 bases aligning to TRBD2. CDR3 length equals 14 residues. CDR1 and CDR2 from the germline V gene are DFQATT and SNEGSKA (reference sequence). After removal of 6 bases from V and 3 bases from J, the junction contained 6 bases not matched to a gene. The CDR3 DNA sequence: TGCAGTGCGCTACTAGCGGGGAGTACAGATACGCAGTATTTT. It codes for CSALLAGSTDTQYF.

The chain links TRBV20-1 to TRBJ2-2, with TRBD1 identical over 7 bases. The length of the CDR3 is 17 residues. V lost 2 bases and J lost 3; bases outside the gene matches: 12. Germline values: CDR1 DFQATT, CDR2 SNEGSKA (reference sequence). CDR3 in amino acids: CSARTLRGTGDTGELFF. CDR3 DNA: TGCAGTGCTAGAACACTCAGGGGGACCGGTGACACCGGGGAGCTGTTTTTT.